This TCR beta chain was obtained from a study of CD8+ T cells in alopecia areata. Whole-study context: Treated patients received severity scores based on the percentage of scalp area affected.

Stated treatment: oral pan-JAK inhibitor, 5-10 mg twice daily. V dropped 3 bases and J dropped 2 bases, with 10 bases sitting between them. This CDR3 has 14 residues. Looked up from germline, CDR1 is SGDLS and CDR2 is YYNGEE. For this clone: The antigen remains undetermined.

It was cDNA, reverse transcribed from extracted RNA, that served as the sequencing template. The table came from immunoSEQ multiplex PCR; TCRdb's copy has only in-frame clones and leaves some out. The data contain tens of thousands of clones, less than 70% of them singletons. Study-wide findings and caveats: Normal scalp had lower clonality than lesional scalp, with alopecia totalis/universalis lesions showing this most strongly. In blood and scalp, many expanded lesional clones persisted during tofacitinib.

The sample here was CD8+ T cells sorted from blood, taken at week 4, from a patient treated with tofacitinib. The rearrangement joins TRBV9 to TRBJ2-3; D gene unclear. This clonotype was obtained from a human donor with alopecia areata. CDR3 sequence (DNA): TGTGCCAGCAGCGCCTCGACCAACACAGATACGCAGTATTTT. The encoded protein is CASSASTNTDTQYF.